The T cell receptor (beta chain) described here comes from a study of blood T cell repertoires in COVID-19. Assay used: immunoSEQ multiplex PCR; TCRdb lists only in-frame clones, some missing. The profile shows roughly 4,900 clones, roughly 67% of them singletons. The CDR3 sequence is 15 residues long. Germline lookup yields CDR1 SGHDN and CDR2 FVKESK. J was trimmed by 7 bases and V by 1 base; bases with no gene match: 7. Sequenced material: peripheral blood. This TCR was sampled from a human donor in a cohort sampled during active COVID-19. The chain links TRBV14 to TRBJ2-1; 7 bases match TRBD2. The CDR3 coding sequence is TGTGCCAGCAGCCAAGGAGGCGGGGGAGGAAATGAGCAGTTCTTC. Translated, it gives CASSQGGGGGNEQFF.